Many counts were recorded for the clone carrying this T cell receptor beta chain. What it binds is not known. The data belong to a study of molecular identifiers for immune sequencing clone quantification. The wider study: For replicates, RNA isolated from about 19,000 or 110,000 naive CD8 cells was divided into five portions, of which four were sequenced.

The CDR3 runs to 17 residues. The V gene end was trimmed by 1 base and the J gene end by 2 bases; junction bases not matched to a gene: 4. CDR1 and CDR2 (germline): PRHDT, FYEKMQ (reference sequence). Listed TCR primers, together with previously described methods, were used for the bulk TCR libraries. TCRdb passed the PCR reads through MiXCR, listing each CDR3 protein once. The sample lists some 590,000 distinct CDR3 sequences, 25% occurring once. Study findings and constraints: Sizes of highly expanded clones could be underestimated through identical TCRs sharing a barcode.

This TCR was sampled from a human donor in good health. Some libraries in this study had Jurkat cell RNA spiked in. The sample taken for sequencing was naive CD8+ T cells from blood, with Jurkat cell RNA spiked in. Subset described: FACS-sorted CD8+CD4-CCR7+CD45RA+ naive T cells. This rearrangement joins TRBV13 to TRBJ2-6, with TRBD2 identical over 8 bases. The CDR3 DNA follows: TGTGCCAGCAGCTTAGAGTCGGGGGGGGCTGGGGCCAACGTCCTGACTTTC. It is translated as CASSLESGGAGANVLTF.